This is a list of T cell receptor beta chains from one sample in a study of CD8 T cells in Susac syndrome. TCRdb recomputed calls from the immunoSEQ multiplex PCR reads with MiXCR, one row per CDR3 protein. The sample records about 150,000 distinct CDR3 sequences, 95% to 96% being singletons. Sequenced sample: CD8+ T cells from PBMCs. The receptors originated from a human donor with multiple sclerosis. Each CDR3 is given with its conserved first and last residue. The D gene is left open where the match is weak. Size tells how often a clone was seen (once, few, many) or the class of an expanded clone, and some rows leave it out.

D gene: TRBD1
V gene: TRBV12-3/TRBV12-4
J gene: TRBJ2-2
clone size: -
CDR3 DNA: TGTGCCAGCAGGCCGGGACAGGGAGTCACCGGGGAGCTGTTTTTT
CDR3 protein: CASRPGQGVTGELFF

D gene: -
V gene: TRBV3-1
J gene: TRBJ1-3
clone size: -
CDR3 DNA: TGTGCCAGCAGCCAAGTGAAGGCGGTCTATGGAAACACCATATATTTT
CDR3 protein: CASSQVKAVYGNTIYF

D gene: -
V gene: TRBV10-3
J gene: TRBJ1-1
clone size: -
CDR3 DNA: TGTGCCATCAGTGAAGGTGGGGTCACTGAAGCTTTCTTT
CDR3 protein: CAISEGGVTEAFF

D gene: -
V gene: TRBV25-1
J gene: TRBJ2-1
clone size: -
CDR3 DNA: TGTGCCAGCAGTGTAGCGCGCGATGAGCAGTTCTTC
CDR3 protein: CASSVARDEQFF

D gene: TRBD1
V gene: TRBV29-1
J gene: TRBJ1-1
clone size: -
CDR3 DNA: TGCAGCGCAACCCACAGGGGCATTAGGACTGAAGCTTTCTTT
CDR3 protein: CSATHRGIRTEAFF

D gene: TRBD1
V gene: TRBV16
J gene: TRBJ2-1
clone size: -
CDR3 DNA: TGTGCCAGCAGCCCCGCGGGACAGGGGGGGGATGAGCAGTTCTTC
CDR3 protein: CASSPAGQGGDEQFF

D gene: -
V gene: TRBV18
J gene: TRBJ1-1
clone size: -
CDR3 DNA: TGTGCCAGCTCACCACTCCGGCGGAGCTTCCGTGACACTGAAGCTTTCTTT
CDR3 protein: CASSPLRRSFRDTEAFF

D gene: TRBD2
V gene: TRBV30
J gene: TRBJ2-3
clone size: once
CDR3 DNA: TGTGCCTGGAGTATCAGCGGGGGGGTACGAGATACGCAGTATTTT
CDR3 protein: CAWSISGGVRDTQYF

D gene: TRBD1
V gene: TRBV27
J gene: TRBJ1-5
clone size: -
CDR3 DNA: TGTGCCAGCAGCCTCGCGACAGGGTGGAATCAGCCCCAGCATTTT
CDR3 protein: CASSLATGWNQPQHF

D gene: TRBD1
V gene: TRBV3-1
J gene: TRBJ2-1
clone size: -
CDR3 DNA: TGTGCCAGCAGTACCGGGACAGGGTCGATGAGTGAGCAGTTCTTC
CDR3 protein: CASSTGTGSMSEQFF

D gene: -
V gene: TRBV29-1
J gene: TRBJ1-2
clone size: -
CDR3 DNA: TGCAGCGTTGCTGGCAATAACTATGGCTACACCTTC
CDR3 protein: CSVAGNNYGYTF

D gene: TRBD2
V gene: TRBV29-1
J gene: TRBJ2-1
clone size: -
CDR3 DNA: TGCAGCGTTGTGGGGCGGGGGGGATACAATGAGCAGTTCTTC
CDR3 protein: CSVVGRGGYNEQFF

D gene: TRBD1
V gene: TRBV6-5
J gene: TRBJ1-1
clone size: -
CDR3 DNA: TGTGCCAGCAGCTCGGACAGGGAAGGTGAAGCTTTCTTT
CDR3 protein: CASSSDREGEAFF

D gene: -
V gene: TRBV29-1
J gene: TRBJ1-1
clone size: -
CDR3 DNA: TGCAGCGTTGATCAGGGGACTGAAGCTTTCTTT
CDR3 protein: CSVDQGTEAFF

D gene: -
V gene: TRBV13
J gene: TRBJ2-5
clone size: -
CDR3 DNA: TGTGCCAGCAGCTTACGGGGGGCCGAGACCCAGTACTTC
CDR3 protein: CASSLRGAETQYF

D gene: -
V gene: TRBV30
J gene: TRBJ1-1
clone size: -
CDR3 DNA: TGTGCCTGGAGTGTTTGGGGAACTGAAGCTTTCTTT
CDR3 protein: CAWSVWGTEAFF

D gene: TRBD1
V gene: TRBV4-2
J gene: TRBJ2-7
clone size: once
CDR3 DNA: TGTGCCAGCAGCCAGCGGCCGGGACAGCCTTACGAGCAGTACTTC
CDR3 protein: CASSQRPGQPYEQYF

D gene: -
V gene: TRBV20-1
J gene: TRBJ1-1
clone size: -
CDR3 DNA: TGCAGTGCTAGAGACTGGGACTTCGTTGAAGCTTTCTTT
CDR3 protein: CSARDWDFVEAFF

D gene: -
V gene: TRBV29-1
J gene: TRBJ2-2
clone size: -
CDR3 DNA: TGCAGCGTTGGGACGGATGGCGGGGAGCTGTTTTTT
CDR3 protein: CSVGTDGGELFF

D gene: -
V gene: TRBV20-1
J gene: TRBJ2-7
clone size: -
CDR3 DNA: TGCAGTGCTTTACCCCGGGACCTCTACGAGCAGTACTTC
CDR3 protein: CSALPRDLYEQYF

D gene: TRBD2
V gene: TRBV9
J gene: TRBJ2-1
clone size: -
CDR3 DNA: TGTGCCAGCAGCGTAGGAGCGGGGGGGGATGAGCAGTTCTTC
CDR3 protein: CASSVGAGGDEQFF

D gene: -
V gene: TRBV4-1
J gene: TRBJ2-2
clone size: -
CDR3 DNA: TGCGCCAGCAGCCAAGAAGGAGGGGGATTGAACACCGGGGAGCTGTTTTTT
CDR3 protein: CASSQEGGGLNTGELFF

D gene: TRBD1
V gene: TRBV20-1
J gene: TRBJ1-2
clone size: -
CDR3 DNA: TGCAGTGCAAAACAGGGGGACGGTGGCTACACCTTC
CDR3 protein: CSAKQGDGGYTF

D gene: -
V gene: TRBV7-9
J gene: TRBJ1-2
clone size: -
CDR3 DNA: TGTGCCAGCAGCCCCGGGCCACGAAGCAACTATGGCTACACCTTC
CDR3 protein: CASSPGPRSNYGYTF

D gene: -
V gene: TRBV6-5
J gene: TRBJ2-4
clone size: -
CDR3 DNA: TGTGCCAGCTGGACACCCGAAGGGAGAAACATTCAGTACTTC
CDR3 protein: CASWTPEGRNIQYF

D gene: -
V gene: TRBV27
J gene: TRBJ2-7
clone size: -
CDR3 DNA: TGTGCCAGCAGTTCCCTCGGTGGGGTCTACGAGCAGTACTTC
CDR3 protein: CASSSLGGVYEQYF

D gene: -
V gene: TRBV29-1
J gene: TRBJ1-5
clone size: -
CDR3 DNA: TGCAGTGGGGGGGATAGCAATCAGCCCCAGCATTTT
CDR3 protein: CSGGDSNQPQHF

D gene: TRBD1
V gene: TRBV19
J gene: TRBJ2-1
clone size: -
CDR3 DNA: TGTGCCAGTACCGCTAGTCCGGGACAGTACAATGAGCAGTTCTTC
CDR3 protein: CASTASPGQYNEQFF

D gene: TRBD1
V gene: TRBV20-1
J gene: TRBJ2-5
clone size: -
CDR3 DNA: TGCAGTGCTAGAGAGCGGACAGGGGGCTTTGGAGAGACCCAGTACTTC
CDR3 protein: CSARERTGGFGETQYF

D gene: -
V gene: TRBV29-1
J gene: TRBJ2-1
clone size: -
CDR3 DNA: TGCAGCGTTTTAGTCCCGGTCGTGGAGCAGTTCTTC
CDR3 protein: CSVLVPVVEQFF

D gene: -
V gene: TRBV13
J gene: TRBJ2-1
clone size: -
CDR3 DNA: TGTGCCAGCAGCCCCCAAGGGGGAAGCTCCTACAATGAGCAGTTCTTC
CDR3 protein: CASSPQGGSSYNEQFF

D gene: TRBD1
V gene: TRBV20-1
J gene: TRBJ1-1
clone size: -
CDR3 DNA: TGCAGTGCTCCGACAGGGGGGAACACTGAAGCTTTCTTT
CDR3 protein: CSAPTGGNTEAFF

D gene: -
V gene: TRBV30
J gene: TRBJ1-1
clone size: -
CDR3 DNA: TGTGCCTGGAGTGTTCGGGATGAAGCTTTCTTT
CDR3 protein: CAWSVRDEAFF

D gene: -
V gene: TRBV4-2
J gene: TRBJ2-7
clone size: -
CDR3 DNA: TGTGCCAGCAGCCAAGATTCCGCCAGGTTGAGCTCCTACGAGCAGTACTTC
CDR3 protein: CASSQDSARLSSYEQYF

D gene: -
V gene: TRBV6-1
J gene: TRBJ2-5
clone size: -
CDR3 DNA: TGTGCAGCAGGGGCAGGTTGGGAGACCCAGTACTTC
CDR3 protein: CAAGAGWETQYF

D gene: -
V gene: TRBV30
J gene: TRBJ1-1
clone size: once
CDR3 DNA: TGTGCCTGGAGTGCGGTCAGCCGCACTGAAGCTTTCTTT
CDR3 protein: CAWSAVSRTEAFF

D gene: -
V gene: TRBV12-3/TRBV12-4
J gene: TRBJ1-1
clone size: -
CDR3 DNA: TGTGCCAGCAGTTTAGCAGGGGACGTCGATGAAGCTTTCTTT
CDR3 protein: CASSLAGDVDEAFF

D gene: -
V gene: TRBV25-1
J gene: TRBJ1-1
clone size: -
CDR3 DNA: TGTGCCAGCAGTGAGGGTTGGGCTGAAGCTTTCTTT
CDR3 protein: CASSEGWAEAFF

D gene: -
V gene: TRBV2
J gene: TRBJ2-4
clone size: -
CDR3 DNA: TGTGCCAGCAGTGAAGCCCTAGCCAAAAACATTCAGTACTTC
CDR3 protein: CASSEALAKNIQYF

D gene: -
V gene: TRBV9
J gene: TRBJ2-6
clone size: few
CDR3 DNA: TGTGCCAGCAGCGTAGAGGGGACTGGGGCCAACGTCCTGACTTTC
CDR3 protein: CASSVEGTGANVLTF

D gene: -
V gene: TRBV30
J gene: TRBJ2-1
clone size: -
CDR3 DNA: TGTGCCTGGGAAGGTATAGTGAGTGATGAGCAGTTCTTC
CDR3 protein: CAWEGIVSDEQFF

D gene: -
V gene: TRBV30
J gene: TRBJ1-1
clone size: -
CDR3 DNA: TGTGCCTGGAACGGGGCACACACTGAAGCTTTCTTT
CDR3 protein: CAWNGAHTEAFF

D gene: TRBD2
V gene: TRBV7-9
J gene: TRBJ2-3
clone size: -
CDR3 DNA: TGTGCCAGCAGCCCGGTGGTTATGGCGGGGGGGCCGAGAGATACGCAGTATTTT
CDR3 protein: CASSPVVMAGGPRDTQYF